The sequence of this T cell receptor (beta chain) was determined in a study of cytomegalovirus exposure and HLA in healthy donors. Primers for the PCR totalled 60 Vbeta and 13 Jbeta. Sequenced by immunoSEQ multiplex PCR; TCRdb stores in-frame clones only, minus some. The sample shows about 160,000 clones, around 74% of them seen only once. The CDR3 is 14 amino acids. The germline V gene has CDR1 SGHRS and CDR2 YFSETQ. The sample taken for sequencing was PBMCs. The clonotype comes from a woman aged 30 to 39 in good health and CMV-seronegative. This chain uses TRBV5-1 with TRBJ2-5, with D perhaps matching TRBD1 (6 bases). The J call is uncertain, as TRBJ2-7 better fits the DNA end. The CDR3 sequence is CASSFQGQSYEQYF. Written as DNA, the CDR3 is TGCGCCAGCAGCTTCCAGGGACAATCCTACGAGCAGTACTTC.